Below, 9 T cell receptor beta chains from the same sample are listed, as sequenced in a study of blood T cell repertoires in COVID-19. The data were produced by immunoSEQ multiplex PCR, yet TCRdb's version contains in-frame clones alone and is incomplete. Here the sample spans 220,000 or so clones, roughly four fifths being singletons. The sequenced material came from PBMCs or T cells enriched from blood (not recorded which). The receptors come from a middle-aged woman with acute COVID-19.

The chain carries TRBV6-1 and TRBJ1-5; possibly TRBD1 for D (6 bases). This CDR3 contains 15 residues. Germline-derived CDR1 and CDR2 are MNHNS and SASEGT. V was pared by 1 base and J by 2 bases, with 9 bases between. The CDR3 DNA is TGTGCCAGCAGTGAAGTACGGACAGGCAATCAGCCCCAGCATTTT. Translating it yields CASSEVRTGNQPQHF.

This chain joins TRBV2 and TRBJ2-3, with 10 nucleotides matching TRBD1. The CDR3 spans 15 residues. Trimming at V came to 6 bases and at J to 6 bases, leaving 9 bases not matched to a gene. CDR1 is SNHLY, CDR2 FYNNEI, per germline. Here the CDR3 DNA reads TGTGCCAGCAGGACCGGGACAGGGGTAGCGGATACGCAGTATTTT. Translated: CASRTGTGVADTQYF.

The chain has TRBV9 and TRBJ2-3; 8 bases align to TRBD2. CDR3 length: 18 amino acids. Germline V lookup: CDR1 SGDLS, CDR2 YYNGEE. V was clipped by 0 bases and J by 1 base; unmatched bases: 10. In DNA, the CDR3 is TGTGCCAGCAGCGTAGCGGCCGGGGGGGCTGCGGGCACAGATACGCAGTATTTT. It encodes CASSVAAGGAAGTDTQYF.

V is TRBV30 and J is TRBJ2-7, with D possibly matching TRBD1 (6 bases). The CDR3 length is 14 residues. The germline gives CDR1 GTSNPN, CDR2 SVGIG (reference sequence). V lost 4 bases and J lost 4, with 17 bases in between. The CDR3 region is CAWTKERGIYEQYF. CDR3 in DNA: TGTGCCTGGACGAAGGAGAGGGGGATATACGAGCAGTACTTC. Full variable domain (rest looked up from reference TRBV30 and TRBJ2-7): SQTIHQWPATLVQPVGSPLSLECTVEGTSNPNLYWYRQAAGRGLQLLFYSVGIGQISSEVPQNLSASRPQDRQFILSSKKLLLSDSGFYLCAWTKERGIYEQYFGPGTRLTVT.

This clone was detected a few times. The chain joins TRBV30 to TRBJ1-6, with TRBD1 matching 7 bases. V trimming: 2 bases; J trimming: 0 bases; junction bases outside the gene matches: 7. There are 17 residues in the CDR3. Looked up from germline, CDR1 is GTSNPN and CDR2 is SVGIG (reference sequence). The DNA for the CDR3 is TGTGCCTGGAGTCGACAGGGTCTAAGCTCCTATAATTCACCCCTCCACTTT. Amino acid sequence: CAWSRQGLSSYNSPLHF.

This chain connects TRBV18 to TRBJ2-4, with unresolved D. Trimming shortened V by 1 base and J by 2 bases, and 12 bases separated the two germline ends. There are 16 residues in the CDR3. Germline V CDR1 and CDR2: KGHSH, LQKENI. DNA for the CDR3: TGTGCCAGCTCACCACAATTAGAGGTTTCCAAAAACATTCAGTACTTC. It codes for CASSPQLEVSKNIQYF. Filled out from reference TRBV18 and TRBJ2-4, the complete variable domain reads NAGVMQNPRHLVRRRGQEARLRCSPMKGHSHVYWYRQLPEEGLKFMVYLQKENIIDESGMPKERFSAEFPKEGPSILRIQQVVRGDSAAYFCASSPQLEVSKNIQYFGAGTRLSVL.

This clone was counted once. The chain uses TRBV30 and TRBJ2-7, with TRBD1 matching over 11 bases. The CDR3 extends over 15 amino acids. V lost 0 bases to trimming and J lost 3 bases; unmatched junction nucleotides: 4. Germline V gene data show CDR1 as GTSNPN and CDR2 as SVGIG (reference sequence). The CDR3 DNA reads TGTGCCTGGAGTGTAACGGGACAGGGGGTCTACGAGCAGTACTTC. Translated: CAWSVTGQGVYEQYF.

V is TRBV12-3 or TRBV12-4 and J is TRBJ1-6; D uncertain. This CDR3 is built from 11 residues. Trimming shortened V by 7 bases and J by 7 bases, and 5 bases separated the two germline ends. The CDR3 sequence is CASKANSPLHF. As DNA, the CDR3 is TGTGCCAGCAAAGCAAATTCACCCCTCCACTTT.

The chain employs TRBV9 and TRBJ2-5, with 12 bases aligning to TRBD2. Germline trimming cut 3 bases from V and 5 bases from J; bases unmatched to any gene: 11. The CDR3 consists of 17 residues. Looked up from germline, CDR1 is SGDLS and CDR2 is YYNGEE. DNA of the CDR3: TGTGCCAGCAGCGCCCGACTAGCGGGGGCCACGGGGGAGACCCAGTACTTC. Amino acid sequence: CASSARLAGATGETQYF.